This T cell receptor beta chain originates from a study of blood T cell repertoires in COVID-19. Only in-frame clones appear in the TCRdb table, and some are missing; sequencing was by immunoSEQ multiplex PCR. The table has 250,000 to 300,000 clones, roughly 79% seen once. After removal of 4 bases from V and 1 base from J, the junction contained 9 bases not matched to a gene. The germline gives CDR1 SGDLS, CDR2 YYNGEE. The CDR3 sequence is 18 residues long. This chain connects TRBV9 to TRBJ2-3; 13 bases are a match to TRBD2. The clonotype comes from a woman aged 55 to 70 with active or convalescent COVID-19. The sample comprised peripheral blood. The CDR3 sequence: CASSLTSGGSYRTDTQYF. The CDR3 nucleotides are TGTGCCAGCAGCTTGACTAGCGGGGGGTCCTACCGCACAGATACGCAGTATTTT. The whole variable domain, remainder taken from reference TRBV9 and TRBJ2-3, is DSGVTQTPKHLITATGQRVTLRCSPRSGDLSVYWYQQSLDQGLQFLIQYYNGEERAKGNILERFSAQQFPDLHSELNLSSLELGDSALYFCASSLTSGGSYRTDTQYFGPGTRLTVL.